These T cell receptor beta chains were read from a single sample in a study of OX40 agonist ivuxolimab in advanced cancers. TCRdb's table, derived via immunoSEQ multiplex PCR, lists solely in-frame clones and lacks some. The table has 35,000 to 50,000 clones, 82% seen once. This material consisted of CD4+ or CD8+ T cells sorted from blood, taken in a trial of the OX40 agonist ivuxolimab. The receptors stem from an adult with an advanced solid tumor such as melanoma, head and neck, liver or kidney cancer. Both conserved end residues are part of each CDR3. The D gene is left open where the match is weak. Rows give clone size only sometimes, using once, few, many, or a class for an expanded clone.

once TRBJ1-5 TRBV7-2 15 TRBD1 TGTGCCAGCAGCTGGGGGACAGTTAGCAATCAGCCCCAGCATTTT CASSWGTVSNQPQHF
NA TRBJ2-7 TRBV30 14 NA TGTGCCTGGAGCCCAGACGTAGGAGGGTACGAGCAGTACTTC CAWSPDVGGYEQYF
NA TRBJ2-2 TRBV4-1 14 NA TGCGCCAGCAGCCAAGAATGGATAACCGGGGAGCTGTTTTTT CASSQEWITGELFF
NA TRBJ1-5 TRBV11-2 13 NA TGTGCCAGCAGCTTAGAAGGGGTTCAGCCCCAGCATTTT CASSLEGVQPQHF
NA TRBJ1-1 TRBV16 11 NA TGTGCCAGCAGCCAGGGTCGCGGGGCTTTCTTT CASSQGRGAFF
NA TRBJ2-2 TRBV2 16 NA TGTGCCACCATCCGGGATCGGGCTGCGAACACCGGGGAGCTGTTTTTT CATIRDRAANTGELFF
few TRBJ1-6 TRBV15 14 TRBD1 TGTGCAACTCGACAGGGCTCCTATAATTCACCCCTCCACTTT CATRQGSYNSPLHF
NA TRBJ2-5 TRBV29-1 17 TRBD2 TGCAGCTTACGACTAGCGTTCACCCCGGGGCCCCAAGAGACCCAGTACTTC CSLRLAFTPGPQETQYF
NA TRBJ1-1 TRBV5-1 16 NA TGCGCCAGCAGCTCGGGCGGGGTCACAGTGAACACTGAAGCTTTCTTT CASSSGGVTVNTEAFF
NA TRBJ2-1 TRBV9 12 NA TGTGCCAGCAGCGTTCAGGGTGATGAGCAGTTCTTC CASSVQGDEQFF
NA TRBJ2-7 TRBV2 12 NA TGTGCCAGCTGGGAGAGAAACTACGAGCAGTACTTC CASWERNYEQYF
NA TRBJ2-1 TRBV7-8 16 NA TGTGCCAGCAGCTTAGCTCGGGGGCTAAGGTACAATGAGCAGTTCTTC CASSLARGLRYNEQFF
NA TRBJ2-3 TRBV18 15 TRBD2 TGTGCCAGCTCACCACTTCGGGAGGGCACAGATACGCAGTATTTT CASSPLREGTDTQYF
NA TRBJ2-3 TRBV4-1 19 NA TGCGCCAGCAGCCAAGACGCCACTACAACAGGATATGCGGCAGATACGCAGTATTTT CASSQDATTTGYAADTQYF
once TRBJ1-5 TRBV19 16 NA TGTGCCAGTAGAGACCAGGGGCCTTGGGGGAATCAGCCCCAGCATTTT CASRDQGPWGNQPQHF
NA TRBJ2-6 TRBV7-3 14 NA TGTGCCAGCAGCGGTAACTCTGGGGCCAACGTCCTGACTTTC CASSGNSGANVLTF
NA TRBJ1-2 TRBV29-1 12 NA TGCAGCGTTCCGGGCCCCTCCTATGGCTACACCTTC CSVPGPSYGYTF
NA TRBJ1-1 TRBV6-5 16 NA TGTGCCAGCAGTTACTCGAACCTGAAATTGAACACTGAAGCTTTCTTT CASSYSNLKLNTEAFF
NA TRBJ2-3 TRBV10-2 12 NA TGCGCCAGCAGCCGGACCGCAGATACGCAGTATTTT CASSRTADTQYF
once TRBJ1-2 TRBV27 13 NA TGTGCCAGCAGTTTAAGCCAGCTCTATGGCTACACCTTC CASSLSQLYGYTF
NA TRBJ1-1 TRBV27 14 TRBD1 TGTGCCAGCAGTTTTCAGGGGGAGAACACTGAAGCTTTCTTT CASSFQGENTEAFF
NA TRBJ2-7 TRBV4-1 15 NA TGCGCCAGCAGCCTGCGACAGGATCCTTTTTACGAGCAGTACTTC CASSLRQDPFYEQYF
NA TRBJ1-1 TRBV14 15 TRBD1 TGTGCCAGCAGCCAAGAGGGACAGGGTAACACTGAAGCTTTCTTT CASSQEGQGNTEAFF
NA TRBJ2-1 TRBV7-6 18 TRBD2 TGTGCCAGCAGCTTAGATCCGGAGCGGGAGGACTCCTACAATGAGCAGTTCTTC CASSLDPEREDSYNEQFF
NA TRBJ2-3 TRBV16 15 TRBD2 TGTGCCAGCAGCCAAGAGCGGGGGGGCACAGATACGCAGTATTTT CASSQERGGTDTQYF
NA TRBJ2-7 TRBV7-9 13 NA TGTGCCAGCAGCTTAGAGGTAGGGGTCGAGCAGTACTTC CASSLEVGVEQYF
NA TRBJ2-1 TRBV7-3 16 NA TGTGCCAGCAGCTTACTGGCGTCTAGATCCTACAATGAGCAGTTCTTC CASSLLASRSYNEQFF
NA TRBJ1-2 TRBV2 13 NA TGTGCCAGCAGTGTCCGGACGGATTATGGCTACACCTTC CASSVRTDYGYTF
NA TRBJ2-7 TRBV28 14 NA TGTGCCAGCAGCTTGGAAGGCATCACCTACGAGCAGTACTTC CASSLEGITYEQYF
few TRBJ2-5 TRBV12-5 15 NA TGTGCTAGTGGTTTCTGGTCCCGACGGCAAGAGACCCAGTACTTC CASGFWSRRQETQYF
NA TRBJ1-1 TRBV29-1 13 NA TGCAGCGTTGATGAGACGGGCTCGGGTGAAGCTTTCTTT CSVDETGSGEAFF
once TRBJ2-1 TRBV6-4 12 NA TGTGCCAGCAGTCCCGGGAGCGGTGAGCAGTTCTTC CASSPGSGEQFF
NA TRBJ2-1 TRBV7-8 13 NA TGTGCCAGCAGCTTAGACTTGTACAATGAGCAGTTCTTC CASSLDLYNEQFF
NA TRBJ2-3 TRBV4-1 17 TRBD2 TGCGCCAGCAGCCGGGGGACTAGCGGGGGGGCATCAGATACGCAGTATTTT CASSRGTSGGASDTQYF
NA TRBJ2-7 TRBV9 13 NA TGTGCCAGCAGCGTATACGAGAGAGGCGAGCAGTACTTC CASSVYERGEQYF
NA TRBJ2-7 TRBV7-2 13 NA TGTGCCAGCAGCCCGAGGAGCTCCTACGAGCAGTACTTC CASSPRSSYEQYF
once TRBJ2-5 TRBV27 16 NA TGTGCCAGCAGTTTAATCTGGACAAGGGATGTAGAGACCCAGTACTTC CASSLIWTRDVETQYF
NA TRBJ2-7 TRBV7-2 14 NA TGTGCCAGCAGCTTAGCTGCGGGGAGATACGAGCAGTACTTC CASSLAAGRYEQYF
NA TRBJ1-4 TRBV28 17 TRBD1 TGTGCCAGCAGCTCGTCGTTGGGGGCAGGGGGTAACGAAAAACTGTTTTTT CASSSSLGAGGNEKLFF
few TRBJ1-4 TRBV27 17 NA TGTGCCAGCAGTCCAGCCATTGCCGGGCCGAGTAATGAAAAACTGTTTTTT CASSPAIAGPSNEKLFF
few TRBJ2-2 TRBV7-2 13 NA TGTGCCAGCAGCTTAGATAACACCGGGGAGCTGTTTTTT CASSLDNTGELFF
NA TRBJ2-5 TRBV7-2 15 NA TGTGCCAGCAGCCTCTGGGGGGGCCCGAGCGAGACCCAGTACTTC CASSLWGGPSETQYF
NA TRBJ2-7 TRBV18 13 NA TGTGCCAGCTTCCGGGACAACGCCTACGAGCAGTACTTC CASFRDNAYEQYF
NA TRBJ2-1 TRBV6-4 18 TRBD2 TGTGCCAGCAGTCGGACTAGCGGGACTAGGGGCTCCTACAATGAGCAGTTCTTC CASSRTSGTRGSYNEQFF
NA TRBJ1-2 TRBV6-1 17 TRBD1 TGTGCCAGCAATGACGGACAGGGGGCCCCGGGCCTCTATGGCTACACCTTC CASNDGQGAPGLYGYTF